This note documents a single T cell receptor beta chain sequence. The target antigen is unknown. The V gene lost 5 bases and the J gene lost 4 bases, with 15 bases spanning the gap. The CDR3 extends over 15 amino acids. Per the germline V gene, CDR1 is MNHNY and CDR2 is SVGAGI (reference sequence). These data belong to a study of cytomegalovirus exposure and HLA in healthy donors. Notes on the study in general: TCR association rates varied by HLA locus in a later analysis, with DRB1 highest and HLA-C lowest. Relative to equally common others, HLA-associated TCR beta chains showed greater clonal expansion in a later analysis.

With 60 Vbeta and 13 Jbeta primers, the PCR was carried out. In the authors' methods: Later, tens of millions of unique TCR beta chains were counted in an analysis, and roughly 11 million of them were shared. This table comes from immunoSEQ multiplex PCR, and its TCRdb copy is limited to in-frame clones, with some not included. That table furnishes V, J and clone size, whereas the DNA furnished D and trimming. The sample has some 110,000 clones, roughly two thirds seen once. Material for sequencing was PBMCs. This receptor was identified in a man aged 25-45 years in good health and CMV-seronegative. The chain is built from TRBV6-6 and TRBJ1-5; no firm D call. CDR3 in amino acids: CASSARLTKNQPQHF. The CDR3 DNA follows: TGTGCCAGCAGTGCCAGGTTAACAAAAAATCAGCCCCAGCATTTT.